This TCR beta chain is from a study of PD-L1 blockade in urothelial cancer. Study-level information: Patients went on atezolizumab in 2014, receiving 1,200 mg intravenously every 3 weeks.

TCRdb's copy holds only in-frame clones and misses some; the assay was immunoSEQ multiplex PCR. Of 71,000 or so clones in the sample, 85% to 90% were seen once. Study findings and constraints: A below-median TCR clonality in blood before treatment predicted better survival. In blood at 3 weeks, tumor-associated clones expanded more among patients with durable benefit.

The CDR3 is 13 amino acids. Germline CDR1 is WNHNN and CDR2 is SYGVQD (reference sequence). J was trimmed by 12 bases and V by 4 bases; bases with no gene match: 10. This clone has only one observation. Its antigen is still unknown. The chain recombines TRBV10-1 with TRBJ2-3; 7 bases fit TRBD1. This specimen consisted of PBMCs, obtained around atezolizumab (anti-PD-L1) treatment. This receptor was identified in a man aged 60-69 years with urothelial cancer. The CDR3 sequence is CASSVEGAPNQYF. The DNA for the CDR3 is TGCGCCAGCAGTGTTGAGGGGGCGCCGAATCAGTATTTT.